This T cell receptor (beta chain) was observed in a study of PD-L1 blockade in urothelial cancer. Background on the study: Bladder-origin urothelial cancer in males described most of the roughly 30 patients. At 3 weeks (second dose) and 6 weeks after starting treatment, blood was analyzed. Blood samples had a median of around 140,000 T cells, 75,000 to 90,000 unique TCRs, and clonality approximately 0.086.

Time point defined: peripheral blood 6 weeks after treatment start. The study enrolled patients with locally advanced or metastatic urothelial carcinoma. The CDR3 sequence is 13 residues long. CDR1 is MNHEY, CDR2 SMNVEV, per germline (reference sequence). V was clipped by 6 bases and J by 3 bases, with 9 bases between them. Only in-frame clones appear in the TCRdb table, and some are missing; sequencing was by immunoSEQ multiplex PCR. The sample includes 75,000 to 100,000 clones, over 80% of them seen just once. The sample consisted of PBMCs, taken around atezolizumab (anti-PD-L1) treatment. This clonotype was obtained from an older man with urothelial cancer. The rearrangement links TRBV27 to TRBJ1-5; unclear D gene. CDR3 DNA sequence: TGTGCCAGCAGGAGGGCAGTCAATCAGCCCCAGCATTTT. Amino acid sequence: CASRRAVNQPQHF.